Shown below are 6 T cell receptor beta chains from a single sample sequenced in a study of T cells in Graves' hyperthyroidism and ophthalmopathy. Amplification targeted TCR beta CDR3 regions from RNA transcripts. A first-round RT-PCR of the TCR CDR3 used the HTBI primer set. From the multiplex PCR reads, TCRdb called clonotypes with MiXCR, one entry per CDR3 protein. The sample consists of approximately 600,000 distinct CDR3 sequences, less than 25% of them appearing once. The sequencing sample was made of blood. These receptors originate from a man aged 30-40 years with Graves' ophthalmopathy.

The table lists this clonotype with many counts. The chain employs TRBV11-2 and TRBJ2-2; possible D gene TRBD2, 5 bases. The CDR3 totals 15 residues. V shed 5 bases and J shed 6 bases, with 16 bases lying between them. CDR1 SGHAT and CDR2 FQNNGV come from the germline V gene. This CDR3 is CASSRRGPLAGELFF. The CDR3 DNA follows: TGTGCCAGCAGCCGAAGAGGGCCTTTAGCCGGGGAGCTGTTTTTT.

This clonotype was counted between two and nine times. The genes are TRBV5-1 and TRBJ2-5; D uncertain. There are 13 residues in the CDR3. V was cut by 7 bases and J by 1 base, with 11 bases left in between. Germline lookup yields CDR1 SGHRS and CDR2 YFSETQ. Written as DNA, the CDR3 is TGCGCCAGCCAGCGTGACCGCCAAGAGACCCAGTACTTC. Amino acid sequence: CASQRDRQETQYF.

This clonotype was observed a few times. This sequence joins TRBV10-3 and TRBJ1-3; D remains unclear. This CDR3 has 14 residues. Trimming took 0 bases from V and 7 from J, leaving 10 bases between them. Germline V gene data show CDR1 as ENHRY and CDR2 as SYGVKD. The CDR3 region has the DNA TGTGCCATCAGTGAGTCCGACCAGCGCAACACCATATATTTT. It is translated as CAISESDQRNTIYF.

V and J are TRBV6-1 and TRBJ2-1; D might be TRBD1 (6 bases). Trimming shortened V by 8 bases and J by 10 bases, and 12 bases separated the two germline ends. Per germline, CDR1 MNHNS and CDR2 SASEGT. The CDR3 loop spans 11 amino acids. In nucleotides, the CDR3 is TGTGCCAGCTTAAGGGGGTCAGAGCAGTTCTTC. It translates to CASLRGSEQFF.

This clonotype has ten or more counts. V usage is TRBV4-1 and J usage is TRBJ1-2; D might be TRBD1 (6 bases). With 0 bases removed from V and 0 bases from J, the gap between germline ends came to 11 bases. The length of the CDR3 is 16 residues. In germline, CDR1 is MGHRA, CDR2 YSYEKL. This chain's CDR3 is CASSQDSGAANYGYTF. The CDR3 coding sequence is TGCGCCAGCAGCCAAGATTCAGGGGCAGCTAACTATGGCTACACCTTC.

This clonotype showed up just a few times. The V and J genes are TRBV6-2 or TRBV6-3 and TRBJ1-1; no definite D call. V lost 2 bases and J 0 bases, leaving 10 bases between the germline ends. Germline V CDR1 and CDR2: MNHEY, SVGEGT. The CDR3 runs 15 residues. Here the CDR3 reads CASSYRGLMNTEAFF. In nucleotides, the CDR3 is TGTGCCAGCAGTTACCGCGGGTTGATGAACACTGAAGCTTTCTTT.